This T cell receptor (beta chain) was found in a study of CD8+CD57+ T cells in acquired aplastic anemia listed by TCRdb under 2018. Study-wide context: DNA extracted from sorted CD4+ and CD8+ cells had a mean of around 3.3 ug, with a range of roughly 0.18 to 27.4 ug. An average of roughly 10 million reads for CD4+ cells and 11 million to 13 million reads for CD8+ cells was obtained from healthy donor samples. Overall study results and their limits: Roughly 30 CD8+ CDR3 sequences were found to be shared between patients and controls, but these sequences appeared to be highly expressed in patients and within the immunodominant clones of the patients. No significant difference in CD8+ Simpson's diversity was found between patients and healthy controls (P=0.060).

Many counts were recorded for this clonotype. It has no known antigen specificity. The input lacks base qualities; no much larger clone sits a single base away. Profiling of TCR beta VDJ combinations and CDR3 sequences used genomic DNA as the template. An Illumina HiSeq 2000 was used for TCR repertoire sequencing. From the authors' description of their analysis: Repertoires were assessed using TRBV/TRBJ rearrangement plots, CDR3 size and DJ length profiles, and Simpson's diversity index. The most abundant DNA sequence in the deep sequencing data was taken as the immunodominant clone. CDR3 amino acid sequences were screened for sharing across subjects and were compared with published repertoires and the VDJdb database. TCRdb redid the processing of the public reads, applying fastp at Q25 and MiXCR, and retained in-frame beta chains. Every entry covers one CDR3 protein and lists the most common genes and DNA from its rows. The authors' filters were not applied to this entry. Here the sample has some 220,000 distinct CDR3 sequences; about a third occur a single time. The ten top clones hold 0.95% to 1.3% of the sample.

In the study, sorted CD4+ and CD8+ blood T cells from patients with severe aplastic anemia and from healthy subjects underwent deep sequencing of TCR repertoires. Ficoll-Paque density gradient centrifugation was used to isolate peripheral blood mononuclear cells. CD4+ and CD8+ T cells were sorted by FACS or magnetic beads before DNA extraction. CDR1 and CDR2 are drawn from the germline V gene: KGHDR, SFDVKD. At the junction V is shortened by 2 bases and J by 2 bases; bases outside the gene matches: 7. There are 17 amino acids in the CDR3, from cysteine to phenylalanine inclusive. The DNA shown is the 51-base CDR3, in frame from base 1.

The chain is made from TRBV24-1 and TRBJ2-3; a stretch of 9 junction bases matches TRBD1. This sequence was found in a human donor in good health, serving as a control. What was sequenced was sorted CD4+, CD8+, or CD8+CD57+ T cells (not recorded which) from PBMCs. The CDR3 in this case is CATSDSRQGGLTDTQYF. The DNA is as follows: TGTGCCACCAGTGATTCGCGACAGGGGGGACTCACAGATACGCAGTATTTT.